This is a list of T cell receptor beta chains from one sample in a study of T cell repertoires and HLA-DP antigens. Measured with immunoSEQ multiplex PCR; TCRdb has only the in-frame clones, and not every one. The table shows about 73,000 clones, with 80% occurring only once. Antigens for these TCRs are unknown. Sequencing input: CD4+ T cells from PBMCs. Every receptor here comes from a man aged 60 to 69 in good health and CMV-seronegative. Both conserved end residues are part of each CDR3.

TRBJ1-2 TRBV18 CASSPEVRGRWYGYTF
TRBJ1-2 TRBV10-3 CAISVVTEDGYTF
TRBJ1-2 TRBV14 CASSRNREGYGYTF
TRBJ1-3 TRBV4-3 CASSQVSTPGNTIYF
TRBJ1-1 TRBV9 CASSVGQGTEAFF
TRBJ1-2 TRBV5-4 CASTPTGTNYGYTF
TRBJ2-3 TRBV30 CAWRVGTGLVTDTQYF
TRBJ2-1 TRBV9 CASSVDRGRNEQFF
TRBJ2-3 TRBV5-1 CASSLDGTNTDTQYF
TRBJ1-6 TRBV7-9 CASSGAGLYNSPLHF
TRBJ2-5 TRBV27 CARGTGPQETQYF
TRBJ2-5 TRBV5-1 CASSLQRHQETQYF
TRBJ2-1 TRBV4-3 CASSQDPRDNEQFF
TRBJ1-5 TRBV19 CASSIRQSINQPQHF
TRBJ2-3 TRBV9 CASSVGASGGISDTQYF
TRBJ2-5 TRBV7-6 CASSLDGDPIRTQYF
TRBJ2-2 TRBV5-4 CASSRSTANTGELFF
TRBJ1-2 TRBV29-1 CSVGDGSYGYTF
TRBJ2-4 TRBV11-1 CASSRTGTVAKNIQYF
TRBJ2-3 TRBV4-3 CASSQDSGRDRDTQYF
TRBJ2-5 TRBV5-1 CASSLAGTSGATGETQYF
TRBJ2-5 TRBV5-1 CASSLGGAVASQETQYF
TRBJ1-4 TRBV7-2 CASSLEVWGTDEKLFF
TRBJ2-1 TRBV4-2 CASSQERGTYNEQFF
TRBJ2-1 TRBV4-3 CASSQEYGQGYNEQFF
TRBJ1-3 TRBV7-9 CASSPGTIGNTIYF
TRBJ1-2 TRBV7-3 CASSSGTGGYHYGYTF
TRBJ1-3 TRBV4-3 CASSQGMQTDTIYF
TRBJ2-3 TRBV5-4 CASSLRGSDTQYF
TRBJ2-7 TRBV30 CAWTSGTTYEQYF
TRBJ1-1 TRBV30 CAWRSTEAFF
TRBJ1-5 TRBV6-5 CASSEMQPQHF
TRBJ1-2 TRBV28 CASSLQGYGYTF
TRBJ2-1 TRBV5-1 CASSSDSSYNEQFF
TRBJ2-3 TRBV9 CASSVVTGTDTQYF
TRBJ2-2 TRBV6-5 CASSYWAGGTGELFF
TRBJ1-5 TRBV15 CATSHTGNNQPQHF
TRBJ2-3 TRBV11-3 CASSPSTSGGPDTQYF
TRBJ1-5 TRBV6-5 CASSYSSNQPQHF
TRBJ2-3 TRBV7-2 CASSSGLAGFADTQYF
TRBJ2-3 TRBV18 CASSPGTSTDTQYF